What follows describes a single TCR beta chain. These data come from a study of blood T cell repertoires in COVID-19. Assay: immunoSEQ multiplex PCR; the TCRdb copy retains only in-frame clones and omits some. In the table there are approximately 360,000 clones, roughly 90% of which are singletons. Trimming cost V 7 bases and J 2 bases, with 9 bases left between them. CDR1 is DFQATT, CDR2 SNEGSKA, per germline (reference sequence). The CDR3 is 11 residues long. The source is a man aged 35-49 years with acute or convalescent COVID-19. The V and J genes are TRBV20-1 and TRBJ2-7; no definite D call. What was sequenced was peripheral blood. CDR3 nucleotide sequence: TGCAGTGTCCCCTATGCCTACGAGCAGTACTTC. As protein: CSVPYAYEQYF.